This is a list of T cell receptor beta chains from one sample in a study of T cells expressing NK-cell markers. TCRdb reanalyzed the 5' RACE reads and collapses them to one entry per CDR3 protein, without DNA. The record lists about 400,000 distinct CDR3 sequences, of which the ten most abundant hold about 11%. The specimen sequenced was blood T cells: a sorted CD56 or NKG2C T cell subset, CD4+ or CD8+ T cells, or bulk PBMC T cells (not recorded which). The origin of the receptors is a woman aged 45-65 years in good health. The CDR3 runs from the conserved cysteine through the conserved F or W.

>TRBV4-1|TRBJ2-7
CASSQTTGLAISYEQYF
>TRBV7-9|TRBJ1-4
CASSRPGRDGEKLFF
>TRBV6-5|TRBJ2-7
CASRLTWVAESEQYF
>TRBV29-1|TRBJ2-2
CSVPGLAPNTGELFF
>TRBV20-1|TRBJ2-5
CSAPRPGLETQYF
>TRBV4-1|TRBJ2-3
CASSQDPSGSISDTQYF
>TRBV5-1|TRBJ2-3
CASSSEPTATQYF
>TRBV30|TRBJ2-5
CAWGAGGWETQYF
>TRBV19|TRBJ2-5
CASSWGTSGARETQYF
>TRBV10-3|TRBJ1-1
CAIKGAYTEAFF
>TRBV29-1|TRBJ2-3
CSVSPTGGYTDTQYF
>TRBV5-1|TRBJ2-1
CASSHGLADNEQFF
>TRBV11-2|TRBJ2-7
CASSLALRGSYEQYF
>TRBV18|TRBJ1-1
CASSPPSRQGTEAFF
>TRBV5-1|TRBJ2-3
CASSLYGRGTDTQYF
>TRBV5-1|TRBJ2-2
CASTPGAVGGELFF
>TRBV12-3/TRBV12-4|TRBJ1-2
CASKGSIYGYTF
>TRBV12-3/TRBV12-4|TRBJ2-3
CASSSRPSGRNTDTQYF
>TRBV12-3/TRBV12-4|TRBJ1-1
CASILRGHTEAFF
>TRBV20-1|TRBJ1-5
CSAEITGGNQPQHF
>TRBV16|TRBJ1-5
CASSHGTGYSQPQHF
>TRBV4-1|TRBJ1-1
CASSQIQGATGTEAFF
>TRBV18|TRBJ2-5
CASSPRTGLQETQYF
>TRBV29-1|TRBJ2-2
CSVAGDANTGELFF
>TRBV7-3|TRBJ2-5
CASSPGTAETQYF
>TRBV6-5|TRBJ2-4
CASSYSPKRVAKNIQYF
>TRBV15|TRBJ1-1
CATSRAEGRESTEAFF
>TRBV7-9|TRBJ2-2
CASSLPAEHGELFF
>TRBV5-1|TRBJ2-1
CASSLEPSNYEQFF
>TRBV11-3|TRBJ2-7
CASSLVTGKHLEQYF
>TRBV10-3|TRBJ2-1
CAIRLAGGSDEQFF